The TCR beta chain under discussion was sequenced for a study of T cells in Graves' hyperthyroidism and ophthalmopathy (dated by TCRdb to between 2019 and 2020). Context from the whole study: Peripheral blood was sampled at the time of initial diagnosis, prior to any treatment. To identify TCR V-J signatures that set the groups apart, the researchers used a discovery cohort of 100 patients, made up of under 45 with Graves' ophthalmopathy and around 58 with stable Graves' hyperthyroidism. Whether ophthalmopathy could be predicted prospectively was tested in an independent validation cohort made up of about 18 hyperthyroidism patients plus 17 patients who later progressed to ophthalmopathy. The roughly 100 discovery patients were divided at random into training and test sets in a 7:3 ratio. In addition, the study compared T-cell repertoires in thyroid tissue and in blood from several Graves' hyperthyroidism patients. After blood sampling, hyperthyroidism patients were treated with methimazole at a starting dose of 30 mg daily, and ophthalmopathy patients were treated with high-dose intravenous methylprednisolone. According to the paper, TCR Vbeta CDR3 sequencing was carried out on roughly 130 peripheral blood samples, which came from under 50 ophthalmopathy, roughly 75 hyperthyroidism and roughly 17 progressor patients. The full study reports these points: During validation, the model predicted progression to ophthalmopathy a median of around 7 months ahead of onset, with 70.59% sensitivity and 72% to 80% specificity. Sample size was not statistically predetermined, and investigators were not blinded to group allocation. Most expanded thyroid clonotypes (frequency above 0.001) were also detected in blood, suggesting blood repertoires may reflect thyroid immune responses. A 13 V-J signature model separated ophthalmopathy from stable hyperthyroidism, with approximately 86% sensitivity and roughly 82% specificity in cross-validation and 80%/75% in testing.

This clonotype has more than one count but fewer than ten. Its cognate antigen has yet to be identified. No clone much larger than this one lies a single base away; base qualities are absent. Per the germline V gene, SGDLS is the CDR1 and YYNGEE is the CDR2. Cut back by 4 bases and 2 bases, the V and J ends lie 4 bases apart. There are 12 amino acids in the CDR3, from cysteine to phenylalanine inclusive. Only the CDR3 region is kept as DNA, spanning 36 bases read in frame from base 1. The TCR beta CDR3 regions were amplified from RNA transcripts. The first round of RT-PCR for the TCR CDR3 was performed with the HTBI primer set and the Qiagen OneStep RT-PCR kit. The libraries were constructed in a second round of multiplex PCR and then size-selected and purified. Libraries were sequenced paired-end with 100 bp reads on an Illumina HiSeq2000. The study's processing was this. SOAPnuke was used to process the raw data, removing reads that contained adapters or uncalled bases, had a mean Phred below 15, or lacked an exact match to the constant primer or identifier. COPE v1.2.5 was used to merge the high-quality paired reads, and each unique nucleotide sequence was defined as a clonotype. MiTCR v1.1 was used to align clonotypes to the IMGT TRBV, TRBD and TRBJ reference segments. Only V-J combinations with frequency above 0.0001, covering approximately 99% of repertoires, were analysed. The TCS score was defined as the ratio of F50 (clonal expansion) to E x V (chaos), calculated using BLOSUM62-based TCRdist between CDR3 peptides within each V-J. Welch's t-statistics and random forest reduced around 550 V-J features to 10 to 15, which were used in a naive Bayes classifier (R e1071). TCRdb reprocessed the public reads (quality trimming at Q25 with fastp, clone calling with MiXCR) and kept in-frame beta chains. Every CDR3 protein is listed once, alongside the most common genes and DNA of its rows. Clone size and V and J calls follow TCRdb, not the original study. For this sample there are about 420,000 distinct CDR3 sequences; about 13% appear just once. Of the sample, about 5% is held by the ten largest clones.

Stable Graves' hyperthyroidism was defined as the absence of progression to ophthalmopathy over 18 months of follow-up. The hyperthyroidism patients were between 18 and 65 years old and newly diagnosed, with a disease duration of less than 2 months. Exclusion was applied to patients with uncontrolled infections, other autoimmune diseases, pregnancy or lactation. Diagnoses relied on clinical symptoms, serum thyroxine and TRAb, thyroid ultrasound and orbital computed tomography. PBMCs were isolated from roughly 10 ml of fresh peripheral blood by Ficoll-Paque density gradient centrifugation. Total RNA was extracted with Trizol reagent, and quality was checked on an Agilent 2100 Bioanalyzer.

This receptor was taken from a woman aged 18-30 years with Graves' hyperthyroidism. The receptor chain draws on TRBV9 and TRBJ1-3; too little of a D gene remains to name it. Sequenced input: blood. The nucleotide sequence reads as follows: TGTGCCAGCAGCAGAGCTGGAAACACCATATATTTT. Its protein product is CASSRAGNTIYF.